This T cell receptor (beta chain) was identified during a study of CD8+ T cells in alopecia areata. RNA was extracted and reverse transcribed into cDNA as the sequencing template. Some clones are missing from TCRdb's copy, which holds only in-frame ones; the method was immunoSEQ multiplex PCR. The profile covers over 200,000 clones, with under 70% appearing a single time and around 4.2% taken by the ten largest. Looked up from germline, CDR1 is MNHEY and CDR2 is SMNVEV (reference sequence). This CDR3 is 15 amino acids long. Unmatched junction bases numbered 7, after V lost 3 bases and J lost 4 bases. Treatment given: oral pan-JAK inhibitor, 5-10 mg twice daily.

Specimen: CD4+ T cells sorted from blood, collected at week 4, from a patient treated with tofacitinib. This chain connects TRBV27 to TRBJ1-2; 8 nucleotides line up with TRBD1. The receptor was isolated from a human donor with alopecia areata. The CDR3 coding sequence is TGTGCCAGCAGTTTGGGGACAGGAGGTGCCTATGGCTACACCTTC. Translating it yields CASSLGTGGAYGYTF.